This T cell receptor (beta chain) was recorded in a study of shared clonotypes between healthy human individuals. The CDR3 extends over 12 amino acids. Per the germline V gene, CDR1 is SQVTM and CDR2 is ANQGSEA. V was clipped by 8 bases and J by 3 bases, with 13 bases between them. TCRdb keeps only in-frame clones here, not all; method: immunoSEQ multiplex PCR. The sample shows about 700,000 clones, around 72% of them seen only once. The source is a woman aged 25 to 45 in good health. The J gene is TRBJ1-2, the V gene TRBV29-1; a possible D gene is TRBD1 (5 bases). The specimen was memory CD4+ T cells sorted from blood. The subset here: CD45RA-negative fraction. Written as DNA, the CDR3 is TGCAGCCTGTCGGGGACGGACTATGGCTACACCTTC. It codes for CSLSGTDYGYTF.